This paragraph reports one TCR beta chain. This entry belongs to a study of blood T cell repertoires in COVID-19. In the study overall: Sites in the United States, Italy and Spain provided acute and convalescent COVID-19 samples. From T cells, B-cell-depleted T cells, or PBMCs came the material, which was cDNA or gDNA.

As handled by the study authors: Using reference gene primer amplification, nucleated cell counts were estimated. The assay was immunoSEQ multiplex PCR, and TCRdb's table has in-frame clones only and misses some. D and trimming were read from the DNA, whereas the V and J calls and clone size are those reported in that table. This repertoire shows 130,000 to 150,000 clones, roughly 81% found once; its top ten account for roughly 8.8%. The specimen was peripheral blood. The TCR comes from a human donor with acute or convalescent COVID-19. The donor label of this sample is uncertain.

CDR3 sequence: CASSQASTNEKLFF. In nucleotides, the CDR3 is TGTGCCAGCAGTCAGGCCTCAACTAATGAAAAACTGTTTTTT. The chain joins TRBV2 to TRBJ1-4, with no clear D. The CDR3 consists of 14 residues. Germline CDR1 is SNHLY and CDR2 is FYNNEI. Between the trimmed V and J ends, which lost 5 bases and 0 bases, there was a span of 7 bases.